Listed below are T cell receptor beta chains from one sample, sequenced in a study of T cells after yellow fever vaccination. TCRdb ran MiXCR on the 5' RACE reads and lists one entry per CDR3 protein. The table lists about 160,000 distinct CDR3 sequences, 6% to 7.5% of them singletons. This specimen was CD4+ T cells sorted from PBMCs, taken 4 to 6 days after the first yellow fever vaccination. The receptor source for this set is a man aged 18 to 30 who received the YFV17D yellow fever vaccine. Each CDR3 is given with its conserved first and last residue. D genes are given only for firm matches. The size entry is marked missing in some rows and otherwise reads once, few, many or a size class.

clone size: many
V gene: TRBV11-3
CDR3 length: 14
D gene: -
J gene: TRBJ2-2
CDR3 protein: CASSLPGATGELFF
CDR3 DNA: TGTGCCAGCAGCTTGCCCGGGGCTACCGGGGAGCTGTTTTTT

clone size: -
V gene: TRBV28
CDR3 length: 17
D gene: -
J gene: TRBJ1-6
CDR3 protein: CASSFPSGGDYNSPLHF
CDR3 DNA: TGTGCCAGCAGTTTCCCATCCGGAGGGGATTATAATTCACCCCTCCACTTT

clone size: many
V gene: TRBV11-2
CDR3 length: 14
D gene: TRBD1
J gene: TRBJ2-3
CDR3 protein: CASSLQGFTDTQYF
CDR3 DNA: TGTGCCAGCAGCCTACAGGGGTTTACAGATACGCAGTATTTT

clone size: few
V gene: TRBV25-1
CDR3 length: 14
D gene: -
J gene: TRBJ1-2
CDR3 protein: CASSDNPSNYGYTF
CDR3 DNA: TGTGCCAGCAGTGACAACCCCTCGAACTATGGCTACACCTTC

clone size: many
V gene: TRBV12-3/TRBV12-4
CDR3 length: 14
D gene: -
J gene: TRBJ1-2
CDR3 protein: CASTLTPLWGGYTF
CDR3 DNA: TGTGCCAGCACCCTAACCCCCCTCTGGGGTGGCTACACCTTC

clone size: few
V gene: TRBV7-6
CDR3 length: 15
D gene: TRBD1
J gene: TRBJ2-3
CDR3 protein: CASSKTGQGADTQYF
CDR3 DNA: TGTGCCAGCAGTAAAACGGGACAGGGGGCAGATACGCAGTATTTT

clone size: many
V gene: TRBV12-3/TRBV12-4
CDR3 length: 15
D gene: -
J gene: TRBJ2-3
CDR3 protein: CASSLYLEGGDTQYF
CDR3 DNA: TGTGCCAGCAGTTTATACCTTGAAGGGGGAGATACGCAGTATTTT

clone size: many
V gene: TRBV6-5
CDR3 length: 19
D gene: -
J gene: TRBJ2-2
CDR3 protein: CASSYSVGDVLGYTGELFF
CDR3 DNA: TGTGCCAGCAGTTACTCGGTGGGGGATGTACTTGGCTACACCGGGGAGCTGTTTTTT

clone size: many
V gene: TRBV7-2
CDR3 length: 16
D gene: -
J gene: TRBJ2-3
CDR3 protein: CASSLPRGLSTDTQYF
CDR3 DNA: TGTGCCAGCAGCTTACCCCGGGGTTTAAGCACAGATACGCAGTATTTT

clone size: few
V gene: TRBV23-1
CDR3 length: 12
D gene: -
J gene: TRBJ2-3
CDR3 protein: CASSQSPRHEYF
CDR3 DNA: TGCGCCAGCAGTCAATCGCCGCGGCATGAGTATTTT

clone size: few
V gene: TRBV28
CDR3 length: 15
D gene: TRBD1
J gene: TRBJ2-1
CDR3 protein: CASSRGGQGAREQFF
CDR3 DNA: TGTGCCAGCAGCCGGGGGGGACAGGGGGCAAGGGAGCAGTTCTTC

clone size: many
V gene: TRBV24-1
CDR3 length: 15
D gene: TRBD1
J gene: TRBJ2-1
CDR3 protein: CATSDPGQGSNEQFF
CDR3 DNA: TGTGCCACCAGTGACCCCGGACAGGGTTCCAATGAGCAGTTCTTC

clone size: many
V gene: TRBV20-1
CDR3 length: 13
D gene: -
J gene: TRBJ1-6
CDR3 protein: CSARDPGIGPLHF
CDR3 DNA: TGCAGTGCTAGAGATCCCGGGATAGGACCCCTCCACTTT

clone size: -
V gene: TRBV5-1
CDR3 length: 13
D gene: -
J gene: TRBJ2-5
CDR3 protein: CASSLDRDETQYF
CDR3 DNA: TGCGCCAGCAGCTTGGACAGGGACGAGACCCAGTACTTC

clone size: -
V gene: TRBV6-2/TRBV6-3
CDR3 length: 16
D gene: -
J gene: TRBJ2-6
CDR3 protein: CASSVDASSGANVLTF
CDR3 DNA: TGTGCCAGCAGTGTGGACGCCAGCTCTGGGGCCAACGTCCTGACTTTC

clone size: -
V gene: TRBV19
CDR3 length: 14
D gene: -
J gene: TRBJ2-7
CDR3 protein: CASGPGYSPYEQYF
CDR3 DNA: TGTGCCAGCGGTCCGGGATATAGTCCCTACGAGCAGTACTTC

clone size: -
V gene: TRBV7-9
CDR3 length: 15
D gene: -
J gene: TRBJ1-1
CDR3 protein: CASSLRPRVNTEAFF
CDR3 DNA: TGTGCCAGCAGCCTGCGGCCCCGAGTGAACACTGAAGCTTTCTTT

clone size: -
V gene: TRBV4-3
CDR3 length: 13
D gene: TRBD1
J gene: TRBJ1-2
CDR3 protein: CASSPQGVGGYTF
CDR3 DNA: TGCGCCAGCAGCCCCCAGGGGGTTGGGGGCTACACCTTC

clone size: many
V gene: TRBV20-1
CDR3 length: 14
D gene: -
J gene: TRBJ2-3
CDR3 protein: CSAKPGGNTDTQYF
CDR3 DNA: TGCAGTGCGAAGCCCGGGGGCAACACAGATACGCAGTATTTT